These 12 T cell receptor beta chains share one sample of origin, sequenced in a study of identical twins. MiXCR, applied by TCRdb to the 5' RACE reads, yields one record per CDR3 protein. Of approximately 690,000 distinct CDR3 sequences in the sample, around 6% were seen once. Specimen: naive T cells sorted from blood. Every receptor here comes from a man younger than 35 in good health.

This clonotype was seen a handful of times. The chain links TRBV10-3 to TRBJ1-3; no definite D call. The CDR3 consists of 18 residues. CDR1 and CDR2 from the germline V gene are ENHRY and SYGVKD. V was clipped by 3 bases and J by 4 bases, with 22 bases between them. The CDR3 protein is CAISEVATIGLTGNTIYF. The CDR3 region has the DNA TGTGCCATCAGTGAAGTCGCCACCATCGGGCTTACGGGAAACACCATATATTTT.

This clonotype has just a few counts. As DNA, the CDR3 is TGTGCCAGCAGTACTTACCGTGAGCAGTTCTTC. This gives the protein CASSTYREQFF. The J gene is TRBJ2-1, the V gene TRBV6-2 or TRBV6-3; D is unclear. Germline V lookup: CDR1 MNHEY, CDR2 SVGEGT. CDR3 length equals 11 residues. Trimming took 5 bases from V and 9 from J, leaving 8 bases between them.

This clonotype occurred many times. J is TRBJ2-7 and V is TRBV7-2, with a tentative D call TRBD2 (5 bases). Deletions cut 0 bases from V and 4 bases from J, with 10 bases between. Germline loops: CDR1 SGHTA, CDR2 FQGNSA. The length of the CDR3 is 14 residues. The CDR3 spells CASSLALGGYEQYF. The CDR3 coding sequence is TGTGCCAGCAGCTTAGCGCTTGGCGGGTACGAGCAGTACTTC. The full variable domain, completed using reference TRBV7-2 and TRBJ2-7, is GAGVSQSPSNKVTEKGKDVELRCDPISGHTALYWYRQSLGQGLEFLIYFQGNSAPDKSGLPSDRFSAERTGGSVSTLTIQRTQQEDSAVYLCASSLALGGYEQYFGPGTRLTVT.

This clonotype was seen ten or more times. The J gene is TRBJ2-1, the V gene TRBV20-1; 10 nucleotides line up with TRBD2. The CDR3 sequence is 15 residues long. V lost 5 bases to trimming and J lost 3 bases; unmatched junction nucleotides: 7. Germline V gene sequence: CDR1 DFQATT, CDR2 SNEGSKA (reference sequence). The DNA of the CDR3 is TGCAGTGCTCCCCCCGGGACTAGCGACTACAATGAGCAGTTCTTC. Translated: CSAPPGTSDYNEQFF.

This clonotype came up many times. J is TRBJ2-1 and V is TRBV5-5, with 13 bases aligning to TRBD2. Looked up from germline, CDR1 is SGHKS and CDR2 is YYEKEE (reference sequence). The CDR3 runs 16 residues. The V gene end was trimmed by 4 bases and the J gene end by 5 bases; junction bases not matched to a gene: 6. This CDR3 is CASSMGLAGNNNEQFF. In DNA form, the CDR3 reads TGTGCCAGCAGCATGGGACTAGCGGGGAATAACAATGAGCAGTTCTTC.

This clonotype was observed at least ten times. The V and J genes are TRBV2 and TRBJ1-3; TRBD1 might be the D (6 bases). The CDR3 covers 13 residues. With 9 bases removed from V and 4 bases from J, the gap between germline ends came to 13 bases. The V gene's germline CDR1 is SNHLY and CDR2 FYNNEI. CDR3: CASHQDRGNTIYF. The CDR3 DNA reads as TGTGCCAGTCACCAAGACAGGGGAAACACCATATATTTT.

This clonotype was counted many times. V is TRBV7-3 and J is TRBJ2-2, with D possibly TRBD2 on 5 matching bases. Deletions cut 2 bases from V and 8 bases from J, with 12 bases between. Germline CDR1 SGHTA, CDR2 FQGTGA. There are 14 residues in the CDR3. The CDR3 sequence: CASSLYGRRGELFF. The CDR3, as DNA: TGTGCCAGCAGCTTATACGGACGGAGGGGGGAGCTGTTTTTT.

This clonotype has a count of ten or more. The rearrangement joins TRBV20-1 to TRBJ2-7; D is undetermined. Trimming pared 6 bases from V and 0 bases from J, leaving 9 bases between. CDR1 DFQATT and CDR2 SNEGSKA come from the germline V gene (reference sequence). CDR3 length: 12 residues. CDR3 protein: CSAQALSYEQYF. The CDR3 DNA is TGCAGTGCCCAGGCCCTCTCCTACGAGCAGTACTTC.

This clonotype was detected many times. V is TRBV15 and J is TRBJ2-5, with D perhaps assigned TRBD1 or TRBD2 (5 bases each). The CDR3 extends over 14 amino acids. The V end was cut by 1 base, the J end by 5 bases, with 11 bases between. The germline V gene encodes CDR1 LNHNV and CDR2 YYDKDF (reference sequence). This chain's CDR3 is CATSRVRGRETQYF. CDR3 bases: TGTGCCACCAGCAGAGTCCGGGGCAGGGAGACCCAGTACTTC.

There are many counts of this clonotype. The chain employs TRBV4-3 and TRBJ2-3; D is possibly TRBD2 (5 bases). CDR3 size: 16 residues. With 1 base removed from V and 0 bases from J, the gap between germline ends came to 11 bases. Germline V gene lookup returns CDR1 LGHNA and CDR2 YSLEER. The CDR3 loop reads CASSQAPAESTDTQYF. The CDR3 nucleotides are TGCGCCAGCAGCCAAGCCCCAGCGGAAAGCACAGATACGCAGTATTTT.

This clonotype was counted only a few times. The V call is TRBV19, the J call TRBJ2-2; TRBD2 is a possible D gene (6 bases). This CDR3 contains 18 residues. Germline V lookup: CDR1 LNHDA, CDR2 SQIVND (reference sequence). Trimming removed 5 bases at V and 2 bases at J, with 21 bases between. The CDR3 protein is CASSLKREESLNTGELFF. In DNA, the CDR3 is TGTGCCAGTAGTCTGAAGAGGGAGGAGTCGCTCAACACCGGGGAGCTGTTTTTT.

In this sample, this clonotype turned up many times. The chain links TRBV27 to TRBJ2-3, with TRBD2 matching over 11 bases. V lost 5 bases to trimming and J lost 6 bases; unmatched junction nucleotides: 16. This CDR3 has 18 residues. Germline CDR1 is MNHEY and CDR2 is SMNVEV (reference sequence). The CDR3 DNA sequence: TGTGCCAGCAGTGACCTGAACTTTCTAGCGGGAGGTCGCGATACGCAGTATTTT. Translation: CASSDLNFLAGGRDTQYF.